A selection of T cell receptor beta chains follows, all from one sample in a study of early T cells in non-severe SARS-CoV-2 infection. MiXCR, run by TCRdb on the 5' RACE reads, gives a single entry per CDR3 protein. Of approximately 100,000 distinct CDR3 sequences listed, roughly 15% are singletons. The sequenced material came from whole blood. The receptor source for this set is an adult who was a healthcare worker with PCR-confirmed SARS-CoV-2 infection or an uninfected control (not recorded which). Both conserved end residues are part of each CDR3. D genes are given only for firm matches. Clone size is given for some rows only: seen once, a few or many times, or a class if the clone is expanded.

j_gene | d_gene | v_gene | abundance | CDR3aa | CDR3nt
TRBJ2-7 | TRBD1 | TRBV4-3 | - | CASSQDRGSSYEQYF | TGCGCCAGCAGCCAGGACAGGGGTAGCTCCTACGAGCAGTACTTC
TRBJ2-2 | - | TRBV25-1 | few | CASTPMEGTNTGELFF | TGTGCCAGCACCCCCATGGAGGGGACGAACACCGGGGAGCTGTTTTTT
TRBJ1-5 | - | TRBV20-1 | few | CSARDGRRNQPQHF | TGCAGTGCTAGAGACGGGAGGAGGAATCAGCCCCAGCATTTT
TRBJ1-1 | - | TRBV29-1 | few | CSVEALRLLSGAFF | TGCAGCGTTGAAGCCTTACGGCTTTTATCCGGAGCTTTCTTT
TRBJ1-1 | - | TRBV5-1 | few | CASSPMTVNTEAFF | TGCGCCAGCAGCCCGATGACGGTGAACACTGAAGCTTTCTTT
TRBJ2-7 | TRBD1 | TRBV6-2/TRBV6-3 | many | CASGSIWGQEYEQYF | TGTGCCAGCGGATCGATTTGGGGACAGGAGTACGAGCAGTACTTC
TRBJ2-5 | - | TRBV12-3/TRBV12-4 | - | CASSFPGETQYF | TGTGCCAGCAGTTTCCCCGGGGAGACCCAGTACTTC
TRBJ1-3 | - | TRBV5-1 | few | CASSYDIGNTIYF | TGCGCCAGCAGCTACGACATTGGAAACACCATATATTTT
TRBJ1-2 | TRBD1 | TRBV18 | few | CASHREGGNGYTF | TGTGCCAGTCATCGGGAAGGGGGCAATGGCTACACCTTC
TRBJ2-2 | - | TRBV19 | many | CASSRDTGELFF | TGTGCCAGTAGTCGAGACACCGGGGAGCTGTTTTTT
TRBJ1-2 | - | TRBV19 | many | CASSIDGAGFGGYTF | TGTGCCAGTAGTATAGATGGAGCAGGATTTGGTGGCTACACCTTC
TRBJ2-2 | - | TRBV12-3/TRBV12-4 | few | CASSPTIPSNTGELFF | TGTGCCAGCAGTCCAACCATCCCCTCGAACACCGGGGAGCTGTTTTTT
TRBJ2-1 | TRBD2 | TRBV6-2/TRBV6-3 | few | CASSSTGTSRSREQFF | TGTGCCAGCAGTTCAACCGGGACTAGCAGGTCGAGGGAGCAGTTCTTC
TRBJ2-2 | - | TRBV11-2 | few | CASSPVMGGLNTGELFF | TGTGCCAGCAGCCCAGTAATGGGGGGCTTGAACACCGGGGAGCTGTTTTTT
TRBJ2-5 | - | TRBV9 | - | CASSAPSQETQYF | TGTGCCAGCAGCGCCCCGAGCCAAGAGACCCAGTACTTC
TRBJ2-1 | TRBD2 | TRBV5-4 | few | CASSLTSGRDYNEQFF | TGTGCCAGCAGCCTCACTAGCGGAAGGGATTACAATGAGCAGTTCTTC
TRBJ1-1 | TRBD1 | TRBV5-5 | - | CASSSRQGLRGNTEAFF | TGTGCCAGCAGCTCCCGACAGGGCCTAAGGGGGAACACTGAAGCTTTCTTT
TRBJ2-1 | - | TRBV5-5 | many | CASSSSVAPYNEQFF | TGTGCCAGCAGCTCGTCGGTCGCCCCCTACAATGAGCAGTTCTTC
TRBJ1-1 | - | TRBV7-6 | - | CASSSLDSEAFF | TGTGCCAGCAGCTCTCTGGACAGTGAAGCTTTCTTT
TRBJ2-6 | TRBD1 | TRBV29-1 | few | CSVKLTGNSGANVLTF | TGCAGCGTTAAGTTGACAGGGAATTCTGGGGCCAACGTCCTGACTTTC
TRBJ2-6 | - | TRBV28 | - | CASSFPGFSSGANVLTF | TGTGCCAGCAGTTTCCCAGGGTTTAGCTCTGGGGCCAACGTCCTGACTTTC
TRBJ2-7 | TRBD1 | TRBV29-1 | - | CSVGQAYSYEQYF | TGCAGCGTCGGACAGGCCTACTCCTACGAGCAGTACTTC
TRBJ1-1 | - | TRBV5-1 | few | CASSSTNTEAFF | TGCGCCAGCAGTTCCACGAACACTGAAGCTTTCTTT
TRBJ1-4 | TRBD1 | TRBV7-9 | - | CASRGWDREEKLFF | TGTGCCAGCAGGGGCTGGGACAGAGAAGAAAAACTGTTTTTT
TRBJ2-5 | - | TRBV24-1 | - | CATSGFSDIRETQYF | TGTGCCACCAGTGGCTTTTCGGATATTAGAGAGACCCAGTACTTC
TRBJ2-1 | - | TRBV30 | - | CAWSVGGIEFF | TGTGCCTGGAGTGTTGGCGGAATTGAGTTCTTC
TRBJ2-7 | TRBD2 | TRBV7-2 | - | CASSSRTSGSSVSYEQYF | TGTGCCAGCAGCTCCCGGACTAGCGGGAGCTCTGTTTCCTACGAGCAGTACTTC
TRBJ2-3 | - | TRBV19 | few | CASSMLPGDTQYF | TGTGCCAGTAGTATGCTCCCCGGAGATACGCAGTATTTT
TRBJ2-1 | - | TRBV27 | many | CASSLNYNEQFF | TGTGCCAGCAGTTTGAACTACAATGAGCAGTTCTTC
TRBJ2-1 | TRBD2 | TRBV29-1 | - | CSVEVASGSYEQFF | TGCAGCGTTGAGGTTGCTAGCGGGAGCTATGAGCAGTTCTTC
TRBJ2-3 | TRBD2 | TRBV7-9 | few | CASSPLAGGRTDTQYF | TGTGCCAGCAGCCCGCTAGCGGGGGGACGCACAGATACGCAGTATTTT
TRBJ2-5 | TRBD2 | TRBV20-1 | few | CSASTTSGQETQYF | TGCAGTGCCAGCACGACTAGCGGACAAGAGACCCAGTACTTC
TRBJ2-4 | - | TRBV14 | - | CASSQLMGNIQYF | TGTGCCAGCAGCCAGTTAATGGGAAACATTCAGTACTTC
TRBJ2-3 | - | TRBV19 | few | CASSPGGADTQYF | TGTGCCAGTAGCCCCGGGGGTGCAGATACGCAGTATTTT
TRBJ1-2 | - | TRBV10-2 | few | CASGVGASVDGYTF | TGCGCCAGCGGGGTGGGTGCATCAGTGGATGGCTACACCTTC
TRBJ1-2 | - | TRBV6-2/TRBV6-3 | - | CASSYRQTSTSGYTF | TGTGCCAGCAGTTACCGACAGACGAGCACCTCTGGCTACACCTTC
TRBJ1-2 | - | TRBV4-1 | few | CASSPSTAGNYGYTF | TGCGCCAGCAGCCCTTCCACGGCCGGTAACTATGGCTACACCTTC
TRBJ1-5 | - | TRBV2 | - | CASGRPQHF | TGTGCCAGCGGCCGGCCCCAGCATTTT
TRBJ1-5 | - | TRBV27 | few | CASSIGVNQPQHF | TGTGCCAGCAGTATCGGGGTCAATCAGCCCCAGCATTTT